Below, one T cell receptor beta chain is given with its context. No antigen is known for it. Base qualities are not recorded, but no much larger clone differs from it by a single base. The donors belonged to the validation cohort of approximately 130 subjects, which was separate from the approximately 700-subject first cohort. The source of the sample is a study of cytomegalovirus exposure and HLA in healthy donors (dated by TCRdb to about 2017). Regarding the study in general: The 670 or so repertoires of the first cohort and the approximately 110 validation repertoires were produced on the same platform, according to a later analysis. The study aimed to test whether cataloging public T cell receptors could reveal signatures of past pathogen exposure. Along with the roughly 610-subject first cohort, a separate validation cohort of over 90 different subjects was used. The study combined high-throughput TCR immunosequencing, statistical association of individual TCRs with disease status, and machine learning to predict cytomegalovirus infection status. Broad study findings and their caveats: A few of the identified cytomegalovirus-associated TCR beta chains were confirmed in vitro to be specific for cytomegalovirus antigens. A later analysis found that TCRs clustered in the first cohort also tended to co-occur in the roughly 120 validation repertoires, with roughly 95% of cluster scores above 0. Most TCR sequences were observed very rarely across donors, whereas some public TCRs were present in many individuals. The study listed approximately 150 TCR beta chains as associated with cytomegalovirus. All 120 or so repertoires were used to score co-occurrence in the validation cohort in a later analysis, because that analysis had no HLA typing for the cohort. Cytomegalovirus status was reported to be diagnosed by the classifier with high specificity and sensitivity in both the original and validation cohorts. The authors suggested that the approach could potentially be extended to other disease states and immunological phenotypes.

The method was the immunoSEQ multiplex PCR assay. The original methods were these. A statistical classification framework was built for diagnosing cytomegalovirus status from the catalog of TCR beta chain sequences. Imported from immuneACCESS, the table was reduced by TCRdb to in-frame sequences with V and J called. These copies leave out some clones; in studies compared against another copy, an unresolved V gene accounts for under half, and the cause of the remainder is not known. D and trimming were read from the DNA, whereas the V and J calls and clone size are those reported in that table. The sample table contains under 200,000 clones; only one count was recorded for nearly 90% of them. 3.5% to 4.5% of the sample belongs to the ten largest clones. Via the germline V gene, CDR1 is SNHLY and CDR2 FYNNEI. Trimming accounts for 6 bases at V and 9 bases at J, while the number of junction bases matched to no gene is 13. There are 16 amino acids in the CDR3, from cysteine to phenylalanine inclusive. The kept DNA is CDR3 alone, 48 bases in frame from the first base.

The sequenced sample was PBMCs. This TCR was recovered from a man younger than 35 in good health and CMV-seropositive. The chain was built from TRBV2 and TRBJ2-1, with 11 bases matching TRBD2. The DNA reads TGTGCCAGCAGCGCCAACGAACTAGCGGGAGTCGCTGAGCAGTTCTTC. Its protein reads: CASSANELAGVAEQFF.